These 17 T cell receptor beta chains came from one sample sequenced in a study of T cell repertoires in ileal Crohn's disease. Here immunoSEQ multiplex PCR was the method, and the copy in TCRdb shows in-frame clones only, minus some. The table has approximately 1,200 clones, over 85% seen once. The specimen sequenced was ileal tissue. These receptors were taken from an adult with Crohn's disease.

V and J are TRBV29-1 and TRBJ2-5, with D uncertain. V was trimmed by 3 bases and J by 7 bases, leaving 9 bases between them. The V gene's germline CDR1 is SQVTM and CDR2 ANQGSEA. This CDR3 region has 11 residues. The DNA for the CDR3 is TGCAGCGTTGATTTAGTAGCGACCCAGTACTTC. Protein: CSVDLVATQYF. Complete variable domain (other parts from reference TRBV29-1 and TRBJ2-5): SAVISQKPSRDICQRGTSLTIQCQVDSQVTMMFWYRQQPGQSLTLIATANQGSEATYESGFVIDKFPISRPNLTFSTLTVSNMSPEDSSIYLCSVDLVATQYFGPGTRLLVL.

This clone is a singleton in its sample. CDR3 coding DNA: TGTGCCAGCAGCTTCTACTACGAGCAGTACGTC. Translation: CASSFYYEQYV. J is TRBJ2-7 and V is TRBV5-8; D is ambiguous. The CDR3 is 11 amino acids. Per germline, CDR1 SGHTS and CDR2 YDEGEE. V shed 2 bases and J shed 3 bases, with 3 bases lying between them.

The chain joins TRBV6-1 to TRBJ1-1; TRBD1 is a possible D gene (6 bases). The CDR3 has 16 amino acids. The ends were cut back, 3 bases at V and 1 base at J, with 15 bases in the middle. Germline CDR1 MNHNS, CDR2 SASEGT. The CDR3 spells CASSDPDRATNTEAFF. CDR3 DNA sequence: TGTGCCAGCAGTGATCCGGACAGAGCTACGAACACTGAAGCTTTCTTT.

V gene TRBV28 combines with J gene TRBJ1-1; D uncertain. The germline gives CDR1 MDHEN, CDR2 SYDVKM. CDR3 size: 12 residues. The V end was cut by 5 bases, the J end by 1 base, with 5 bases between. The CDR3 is CASSEQNTEAFF. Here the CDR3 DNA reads TGTGCCAGCAGTGAACAGAACACTGAAGCTTTCTTT.

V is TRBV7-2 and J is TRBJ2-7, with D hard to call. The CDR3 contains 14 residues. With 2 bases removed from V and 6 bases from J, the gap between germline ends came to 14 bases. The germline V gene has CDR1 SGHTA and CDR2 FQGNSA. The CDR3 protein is CASSLLPSMGEQYV. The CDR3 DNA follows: TGTGCCAGCAGCTTATTACCCTCAATGGGCGAGCAGTACGTC.

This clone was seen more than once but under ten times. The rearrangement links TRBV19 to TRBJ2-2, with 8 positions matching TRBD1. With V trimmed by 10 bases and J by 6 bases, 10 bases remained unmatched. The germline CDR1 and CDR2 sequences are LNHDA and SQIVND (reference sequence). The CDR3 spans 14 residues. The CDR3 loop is CATSDRGLAGELFF. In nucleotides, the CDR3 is TGTGCCACATCCGACAGGGGTCTAGCCGGGGAGCTGTTTTTT.

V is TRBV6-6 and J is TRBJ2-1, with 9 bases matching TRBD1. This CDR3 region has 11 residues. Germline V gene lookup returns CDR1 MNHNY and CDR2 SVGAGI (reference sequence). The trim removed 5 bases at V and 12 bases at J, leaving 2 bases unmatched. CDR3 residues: CASSRGQGQFF. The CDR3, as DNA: TGTGCCAGCAGTAGGGGACAGGGGCAGTTCTTC.

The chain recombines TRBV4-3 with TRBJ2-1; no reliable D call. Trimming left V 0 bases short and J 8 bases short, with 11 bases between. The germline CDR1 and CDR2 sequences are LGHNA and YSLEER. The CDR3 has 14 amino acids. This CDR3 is CASSQDHSADEQFF. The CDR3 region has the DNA TGCGCCAGCAGCCAAGATCATTCTGCGGATGAGCAGTTCTTC.

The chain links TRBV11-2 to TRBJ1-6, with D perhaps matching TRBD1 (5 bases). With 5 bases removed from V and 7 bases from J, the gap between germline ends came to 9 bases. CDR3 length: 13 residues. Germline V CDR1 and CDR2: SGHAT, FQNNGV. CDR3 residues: CASSPGDNSPLHF. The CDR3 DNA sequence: TGTGCCAGCAGCCCGGGGGACAATTCACCCCTCCACTTT. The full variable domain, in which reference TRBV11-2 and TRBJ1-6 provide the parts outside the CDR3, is EAGVAQSPRYKIIEKRQSVAFWCNPISGHATLYWYQQILGQGPKLLIQFQNNGVVDDSQLPKDRFSAERLKGVDSTLKIQPAKLEDSAVYLCASSPGDNSPLHFGNGTRLTVT.

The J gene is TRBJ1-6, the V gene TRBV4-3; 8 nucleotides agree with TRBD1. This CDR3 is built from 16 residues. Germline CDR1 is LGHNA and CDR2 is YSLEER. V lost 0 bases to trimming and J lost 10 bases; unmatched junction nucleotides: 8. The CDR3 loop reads CASSQDGQGGSSPLHF. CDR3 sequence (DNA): TGCGCCAGCAGCCAAGATGGACAGGGTGGTTCATCACCCCTCCACTTT.

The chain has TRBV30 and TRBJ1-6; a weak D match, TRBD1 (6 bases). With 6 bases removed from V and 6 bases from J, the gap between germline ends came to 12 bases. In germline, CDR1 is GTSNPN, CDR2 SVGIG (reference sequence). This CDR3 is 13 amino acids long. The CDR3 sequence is CACQGQPNSPLHF. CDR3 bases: TGTGCCTGCCAAGGACAGCCTAATTCACCCCTCCACTTT.

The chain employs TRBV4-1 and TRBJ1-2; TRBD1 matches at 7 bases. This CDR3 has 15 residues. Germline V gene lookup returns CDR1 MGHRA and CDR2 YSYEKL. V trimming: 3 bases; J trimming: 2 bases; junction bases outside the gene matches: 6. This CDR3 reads CASSQDLGQNYGYTF. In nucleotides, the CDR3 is TGCGCCAGCAGCCAGGATTTGGGACAGAACTATGGCTACACCTTC.

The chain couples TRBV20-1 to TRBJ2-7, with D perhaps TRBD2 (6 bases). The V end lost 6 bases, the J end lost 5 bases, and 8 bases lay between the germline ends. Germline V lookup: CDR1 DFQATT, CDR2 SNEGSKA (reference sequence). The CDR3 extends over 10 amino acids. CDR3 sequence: CSAWGDEQYF. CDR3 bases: TGCAGTGCCTGGGGGGACGAGCAGTACTTC.

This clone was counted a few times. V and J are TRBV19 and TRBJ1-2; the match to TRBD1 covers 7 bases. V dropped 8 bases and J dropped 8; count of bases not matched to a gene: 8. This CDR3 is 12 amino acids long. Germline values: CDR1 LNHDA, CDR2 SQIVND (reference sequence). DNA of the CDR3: TGTGCCAGTGGCGACAGGGATTGGGGCTACACCTTC. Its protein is CASGDRDWGYTF. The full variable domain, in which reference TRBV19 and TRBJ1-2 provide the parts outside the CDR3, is DGGITQSPKYLFRKEGQNVTLSCEQNLNHDAMYWYRQDPGQGLRLIYYSQIVNDFQKGDIAEGYSVSREKKESFPLTVTSAQKNPTAFYLCASGDRDWGYTFGSGTRLTVV.

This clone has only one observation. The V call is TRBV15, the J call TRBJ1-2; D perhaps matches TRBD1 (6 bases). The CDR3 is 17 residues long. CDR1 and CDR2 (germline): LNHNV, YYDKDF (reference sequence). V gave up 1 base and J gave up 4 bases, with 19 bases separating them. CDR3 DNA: TGTGCCACCAGCAGAGTGGGATCGGACAGTAGGCGCTATGGCTACACCTTC. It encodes CATSRVGSDSRRYGYTF.

DNA for the CDR3: TGTGCCAGCAGCTTCACGGGGAACACTGAAGCTTTCTTT. This gives the protein CASSFTGNTEAFF. J is TRBJ1-1 and V is TRBV11-2; D ambiguous. The CDR3 totals 13 residues. V lost 3 bases, J lost 1 base, and 6 bases lay in between. The V gene's germline CDR1 is SGHAT and CDR2 FQNNGV.

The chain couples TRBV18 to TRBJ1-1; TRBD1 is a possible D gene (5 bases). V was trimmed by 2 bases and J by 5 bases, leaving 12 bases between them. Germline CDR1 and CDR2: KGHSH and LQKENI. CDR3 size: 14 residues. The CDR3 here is CASSPSQGWTEAFF. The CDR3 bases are TGTGCCAGCTCACCATCGCAGGGCTGGACTGAAGCTTTCTTT.